Below, 11 T cell receptor beta chains from the same sample are listed, as sequenced in a study of blood T cell repertoires in COVID-19. TCRdb's table, derived via immunoSEQ multiplex PCR, lists solely in-frame clones and lacks some. The profile covers 200,000 to 300,000 clones, with approximately 83% appearing a single time and around 8.9% taken by the ten largest. Sequencing input: peripheral blood. These receptors were obtained from a man aged 80 or over with acute or convalescent COVID-19.

This clone showed up just once. The chain links TRBV2 to TRBJ1-2; maybe TRBD1 (5 bases). There are 15 residues in the CDR3. Germline V CDR1 and CDR2: SNHLY, FYNNEI. V was trimmed by 1 base and J by 8 bases, leaving 17 bases between them. CDR3 in DNA: TGTGCCAGCAGTGAAGAACCGCCTCCGGGGGGAGGCTACACCTTC. Residues: CASSEEPPPGGGYTF.

J is TRBJ1-1 and V is TRBV5-1; 7 bases align to TRBD1. Germline V gene sequence: CDR1 SGHRS, CDR2 YFSETQ. CDR3 length: 14 residues. V shed 0 bases, J shed 5 bases, and the junction held 4 bases outside the gene matches. CDR3 DNA: TGCGCCAGCAGCTTGGGGGACAGTTTGACTGAAGCTTTCTTT. Encoded protein: CASSLGDSLTEAFF.

The V gene is TRBV3-1 (or the pseudogene TRBV3-2), the J gene TRBJ1-2; the D is unclear. The CDR3 runs to 13 residues. Trimming pared 0 bases from V and 4 bases from J, leaving 6 bases between. Germline CDR1 LGHDT, CDR2 YNNKEL (reference sequence). CDR3 DNA sequence: TGTGCCAGCAGCCAAGATACCAGCTATGGCTACACCTTC. It specifies CASSQDTSYGYTF.

This rearrangement joins TRBV5-8 to TRBJ2-7, with 10 bases lining up with TRBD2. Germline CDR1 SGHTS, CDR2 YDEGEE. The CDR3 runs 15 residues. V shed 0 bases, J shed 3 bases, and the junction held 3 bases outside the gene matches. In DNA form, the CDR3 reads TGTGCCAGCAGCTTGGCTAGCGGGGGTGTCTACGAGCAGTACTTC. It codes for CASSLASGGVYEQYF.

The J gene is TRBJ2-7, the V gene TRBV4-2; D might be TRBD2 (6 bases). The CDR3 has 14 amino acids. Per the germline V gene, CDR1 is LGHNA and CDR2 is YNFKEQ. With 1 base removed from V and 1 base from J, the gap between germline ends came to 8 bases. The chain's CDR3 is CASSQGGTSYEQYF. The CDR3 coding sequence is TGTGCCAGCAGCCAAGGTGGGACTTCCTACGAGCAGTACTTC.

The chain has TRBV5-1 and TRBJ1-2, with 9 bases fitting TRBD1. CDR3 size: 18 residues. From germline, CDR1 is SGHRS and CDR2 YFSETQ. The V gene end was trimmed by 4 bases and the J gene end by 4 bases; junction bases not matched to a gene: 17. CDR3 in DNA: TGCGCCAGCAGCAACTTTCTACCGGGACAGGGAAGGGGCTATGGCTACACCTTC. This sequence encodes CASSNFLPGQGRGYGYTF.

The chain couples TRBV3-1 (or the pseudogene TRBV3-2) to TRBJ2-2; TRBD2 might be the D (5 bases). The CDR3 is 14 amino acids. Trimming removed 1 base at V and 7 bases at J, with 10 bases between. Germline V gives CDR1 LGHDT, CDR2 YNNKEL (reference sequence). The CDR3 here is CASSQVGLHGELFF. DNA of the CDR3: TGTGCCAGCAGCCAAGTAGGACTCCACGGGGAGCTGTTTTTT.

This sequence joins TRBV5-5 and TRBJ2-7; D perhaps matches TRBD2 (6 bases). V dropped 0 bases and J dropped 2 bases, with 12 bases sitting between them. This CDR3 spans 15 amino acids. Germline V CDR1 and CDR2: SGHKS, YYEKEE (reference sequence). The CDR3 reads CASSLAGGEAYEQYF. CDR3 in DNA: TGTGCCAGCAGCTTGGCCGGTGGGGAGGCCTACGAGCAGTACTTC.

The V and J genes are TRBV28 and TRBJ2-5, with 14 bases fitting TRBD2. Germline CDR1 reads MDHEN; CDR2 reads SYDVKM. After removal of 10 bases from V and 5 bases from J, the junction contained 12 bases not matched to a gene. CDR3 length: 16 amino acids. The CDR3 sequence: CATQKGLAGVLETQYF. The CDR3 region has the DNA TGTGCCACTCAGAAGGGACTAGCGGGAGTTCTGGAGACCCAGTACTTC.

The chain uses TRBV24-1 and TRBJ2-1; 9 bases line up with TRBD1. Germline values: CDR1 KGHDR, CDR2 SFDVKD. The CDR3 sequence is 15 residues long. V shed 4 bases and J 1 base; nucleotides not matched to a gene: 1. For the CDR3, the DNA is TGTGCCACCAGTGAGACAGGGGGTTCCTACAATGAGCAGTTCTTC. This gives the protein CATSETGGSYNEQFF.

This chain joins TRBV6-6 and TRBJ1-2; 12 nucleotides line up with TRBD1. Germline CDR1 and CDR2: MNHNY and SVGAGI (reference sequence). The CDR3 covers 14 residues. Trimming took 4 bases from V and 6 from J; bases not matched to a gene: 3. The CDR3 spells CASSLGTGGDGYTF. The CDR3 region has the DNA TGTGCCAGCAGTTTAGGGACAGGGGGCGATGGCTACACCTTC.